Each of the 15 T cell receptor beta chains below was sequenced from the same sample in a study of T cells after yellow fever vaccination. TCRdb re-analysed the 5' RACE reads in MiXCR, keeping a single row per CDR3 protein. The table includes approximately 510,000 distinct CDR3 sequences, 21% detected once. The material sequenced was PBMCs, taken less than 25 days after the first yellow fever vaccination. The source is a man younger than 35 who received the YFV17D yellow fever vaccine.

This clonotype has a handful of counts. V usage is TRBV10-3 and J usage is TRBJ2-2, with 10 bases lining up with TRBD1. The CDR3 has 14 amino acids. The V gene end was trimmed by 7 bases and the J gene end by 4 bases; junction bases not matched to a gene: 3. From germline, CDR1 is ENHRY and CDR2 SYGVKD. This chain's CDR3 is CAIKGQGTTGELFF. CDR3 coding DNA: TGTGCCATCAAGGGACAGGGGACCACCGGGGAGCTGTTTTTT.

This clonotype has more than one count but fewer than ten. J is TRBJ2-2 and V is TRBV6-4; D may be TRBD1 (6 bases). Per germline, CDR1 MRHNA and CDR2 SNTAGT. The CDR3 sequence is 14 residues long. Trimming took 4 bases from V and 4 from J, leaving 10 bases between them. CDR3 in DNA: TGTGCCAGCAGTGTACTCAGGGGCACCGGGGAGCTGTTTTTT. Encoded protein: CASSVLRGTGELFF.

The genes are TRBV5-4 and TRBJ2-1; D possibly corresponds to TRBD2 (5 bases). The CDR3 runs to 14 residues. The V end lost 9 bases, the J end lost 5 bases, and 18 bases lay between the germline ends. The germline V gene encodes CDR1 SGHNT and CDR2 YYREEE (reference sequence). CDR3 residues: CATVGVPGNNEQFF. In nucleotides, the CDR3 is TGTGCCACCGTCGGGGTCCCGGGAAACAATGAGCAGTTCTTC. Complete variable domain (other parts from reference TRBV5-4 and TRBJ2-1): ETGVTQSPTHLIKTRGQQVTLRCSSQSGHNTVSWYQQALGQGPQFIFQYYREEENGRGNFPPRFSGLQFPNYSSELNVNALELDDSALYLCATVGVPGNNEQFFGPGTRLTVL.

The chain combines TRBV9 with TRBJ2-7, with 7 positions matching TRBD2. Unmatched junction bases numbered 11, after V lost 4 bases and J lost 4 bases. The CDR3 sequence is 15 residues long. Germline values: CDR1 SGDLS, CDR2 YYNGEE. Written as DNA, the CDR3 is TGTGCCAGCAGCTTAGAGCGGGGAGATCCATACGAGCAGTACTTC. Its translation: CASSLERGDPYEQYF.

This clonotype has only a few counts. V is TRBV13 and J is TRBJ2-7; 8 nucleotides align to TRBD2. The J segment lost 3 bases and the V segment lost 10 bases, leaving 11 bases of the junction unmatched. Germline CDR1 and CDR2: PRHDT and FYEKMQ (reference sequence). This CDR3 is 14 amino acids long. Written as DNA, the CDR3 is TGTGCCACCACATCTGGTAGCGGGGTCTACGAGCAGTACTTC. This sequence encodes CATTSGSGVYEQYF.

The genes are TRBV13 and TRBJ2-3; the match to TRBD2 covers 10 bases. V trimming: 7 bases; J trimming: 4 bases; junction bases outside the gene matches: 11. The CDR3 runs 16 residues. The germline V gene has CDR1 PRHDT and CDR2 FYEKMQ (reference sequence). The CDR3 DNA is TGTGCCAGCACAGCGGGGGGGCCGGTTTTTTCAGATACGCAGTATTTT. This translates into CASTAGGPVFSDTQYF.

The CDR3 loop reads CAWSLSGDTQYF. The CDR3 nucleotides read TGTGCCTGGAGTCTGAGCGGAGATACGCAGTATTTT. V is TRBV30 and J is TRBJ2-3, with D possibly TRBD2 on 5 matching bases. This CDR3 is 12 amino acids long. Germline-derived CDR1 and CDR2 are GTSNPN and SVGIG (reference sequence). Trimming removed 2 bases from V and 5 bases from J, with 8 bases in between.

The J gene is TRBJ1-3, the V gene TRBV6-2 or TRBV6-3; D is ambiguous. Trimming stripped 7 bases from V and 3 bases from J, with 13 bases between. The CDR3 totals 14 residues. The germline V gene has CDR1 MNHEY and CDR2 SVGEGT. The CDR3 DNA sequence: TGTGCCAGCATCGGTACCCGTCATGGAAACACCATATATTTT. Translation: CASIGTRHGNTIYF.

Notes on this clonotype: Its ends do not fully match the called genes, so a read error is possible. The chain recombines TRBV4-2 with TRBJ2-7; D ambiguous. The CDR3 runs to 17 residues. CDR1 LGHNA and CDR2 YNFKEQ come from the germline V gene. The chain's CDR3 is CASSQVGAYRSSNEQYF. As DNA, the CDR3 is TGTGCCAGCAGCCAAGTAGGTGCCTACCGAAGCTCCAACGAGCAGTACTTC.

V gene TRBV6-5 combines with J gene TRBJ2-3, with D perhaps TRBD2 (5 bases). V lost 3 bases to trimming and J lost 4 bases, with 11 bases between them. The germline V gene encodes CDR1 MNHEY and CDR2 SVGAGI. The CDR3 runs to 14 residues. The CDR3 DNA reads TGTGCCAGCAGTTATAGGTTCGGGGCAGATACGCAGTATTTT. It specifies CASSYRFGADTQYF.

The rearrangement links TRBV2 to TRBJ2-7; 8 bases align to TRBD1. The CDR3 contains 15 residues. V lost 5 bases to trimming and J lost 3 bases; unmatched junction nucleotides: 9. Germline CDR1 SNHLY, CDR2 FYNNEI. The CDR3 DNA sequence: TGTGCCAGCAGTTTGGACAGGGTAGACTACTACGAGCAGTACGTC. Translated, it gives CASSLDRVDYYEQYV.

There are a few counts of this clonotype. The chain is built from TRBV4-3 and TRBJ2-4; TRBD2 agrees at 13 bases. V shed 5 bases and J 9 bases; nucleotides not matched to a gene: 16. Per germline, CDR1 LGHNA and CDR2 YSLEER. The CDR3 runs to 18 residues. The DNA for the CDR3 is TGCGCCAGCAGCTTCACACGGACTAGCGGGGGCCCCTTCCGCATTCAGTACTTC. This gives the protein CASSFTRTSGGPFRIQYF.

J is TRBJ1-2 and V is TRBV7-9, with 8 bases identical to TRBD1. The CDR3 spans 12 residues. V was clipped by 5 bases and J by 7 bases; unmatched bases: 3. Germline values: CDR1 SEHNR, CDR2 FQNEAQ (reference sequence). The CDR3 sequence is CASSQGAAGYTF. The CDR3 DNA reads TGTGCCAGCAGCCAGGGGGCGGCTGGCTACACCTTC.

The chain has TRBV4-3 and TRBJ1-6, with TRBD1 as a possible D gene (5 bases). Trimming stripped 0 bases from V and 9 bases from J, with 15 bases between. The CDR3 is 16 residues long. The germline V gene encodes CDR1 LGHNA and CDR2 YSLEER. The CDR3 reads CASSQDGAGGGSPLHF. The CDR3, as DNA: TGCGCCAGCAGCCAAGACGGAGCAGGCGGGGGTTCACCCCTCCACTTT.

The rearrangement uses TRBV7-2 and TRBJ2-7, with TRBD1 matching 8 bases. With 5 bases clipped from V and 2 bases from J, the junction kept 11 bases outside the gene matches. Germline values: CDR1 SGHTA, CDR2 FQGNSA. The CDR3 loop spans 16 amino acids. The CDR3: CASSQRPGQAAYEQYF. The CDR3 bases are TGTGCCAGCAGCCAGAGGCCGGGACAGGCTGCCTACGAGCAGTACTTC.